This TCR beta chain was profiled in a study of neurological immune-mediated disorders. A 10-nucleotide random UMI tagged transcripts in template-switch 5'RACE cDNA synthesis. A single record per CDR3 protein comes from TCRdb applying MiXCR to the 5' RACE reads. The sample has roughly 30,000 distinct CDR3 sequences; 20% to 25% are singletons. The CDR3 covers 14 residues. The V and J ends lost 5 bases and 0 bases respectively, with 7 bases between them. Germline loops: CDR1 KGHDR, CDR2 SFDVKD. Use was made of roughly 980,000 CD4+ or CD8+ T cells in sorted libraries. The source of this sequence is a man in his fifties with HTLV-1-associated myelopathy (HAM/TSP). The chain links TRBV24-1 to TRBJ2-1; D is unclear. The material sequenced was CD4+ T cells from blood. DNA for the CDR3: TGTGCCACCAGTGGGCGGAGCTCCTACAATGAGCAGTTCTTC. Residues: CATSGRSSYNEQFF.